The T cell receptor (beta chain) described here comes from a study of cytomegalovirus exposure and HLA in healthy donors. Per germline, CDR1 KGHSH and CDR2 LQKENI. This CDR3 region has 18 residues. V lost 4 bases, J lost 3 bases, and 8 bases stayed unmatched. A remark on this clone: The target antigen is unknown.

Generated by immunoSEQ multiplex PCR, the TCRdb table keeps only in-frame clones and is missing some. The sample has around 99,000 clones; about nine tenths are singletons. It was the approximately 130-subject validation cohort, separate from the roughly 700-subject first cohort, to which the donors belonged. Overall study results and limits: The investigators catalogued 164 TCR beta chains as cytomegalovirus-associated.

This TCR derives from a woman aged 18-29 years in good health and CMV-seronegative. The J gene is TRBJ2-3, the V gene TRBV18; 15 bases map to TRBD2. Sequencing input: PBMCs. CDR3 sequence (DNA): TGTGCCAGCTCACTCCAGGGACTAGCGGGGGGCCTAACAGATACGCAGTATTTT. Amino acids: CASSLQGLAGGLTDTQYF.